This TCR beta chain comes out of a study of cytomegalovirus exposure and HLA in healthy donors. This clone was picked up a small number of times. Its antigen is still unknown. It was with 60 Vbeta and 13 Jbeta primers that the PCR ran. The repertoire was sequenced with immunoSEQ multiplex PCR; TCRdb's copy has only in-frame clones and lacks some. The sample yields over 65,000 clones, around 77% seen once. Germline lookup yields CDR1 SGHTA and CDR2 FQGNSA. This CDR3 has 12 amino acids. V was shortened by 5 bases and J by 5 bases, with 7 bases between the two germline ends. Study conclusions and caveats: When analyzed later, a missense DCLRE1C variant was found to be linked to TCR beta V- and J-gene trimming. In a later analysis, productive TCRs from donors in an Asian-associated ancestry cluster reportedly carried fewer N-insertions than the cohort mean.

The sample comprised PBMCs. The receptor was derived from a man between 45 and 60 years old in good health and CMV-seronegative. V gene TRBV7-2 combines with J gene TRBJ1-5; D gene uncertain. The CDR3 sequence: CASSQEYQPQHF. Written as DNA, the CDR3 is TGTGCCAGCAGCCAGGAATATCAGCCCCAGCATTTT.